This T cell receptor (beta chain) was found in a study of vaccination effects on CD4 cells after COVID-19. ViraFEST assay sequencing came after antigen-specific CD4+ T cells were expanded with viral peptide pools. Investigators separated out CD4+ T cells once around nine days of culture had passed. Having tested negative for nucleocapsid antibodies, the vaccine recipients showed no prior SARS-CoV-2 infection. Sequencing was performed with immunoSEQ multiplex PCR; in TCRdb, only in-frame clones are kept and a portion is missing. The sample lists 50,000 to 60,000 clones, about two thirds occurring once. Germline values: CDR1 MNHEY, CDR2 SMNVEV (reference sequence). The CDR3 runs to 16 residues. V trimming: 4 bases; J trimming: 0 bases; junction bases outside the gene matches: 9. This clone was picked up a small number of times. The target antigen is unknown.

The chain carries TRBV27 and TRBJ2-7; 7 nucleotides line up with TRBD2. This receptor was identified in a human donor who received a COVID-19 vaccine. This material consisted of CD4+ T cells from PBMCs cultured with SARS-CoV-2 spike peptides, taken before COVID-19 vaccination. CDR3 sequence: CASSSLGVAGSYEQYF. The CDR3 DNA sequence: TGTGCCAGCAGTTCCCTGGGAGTAGCGGGCTCCTACGAGCAGTACTTC.